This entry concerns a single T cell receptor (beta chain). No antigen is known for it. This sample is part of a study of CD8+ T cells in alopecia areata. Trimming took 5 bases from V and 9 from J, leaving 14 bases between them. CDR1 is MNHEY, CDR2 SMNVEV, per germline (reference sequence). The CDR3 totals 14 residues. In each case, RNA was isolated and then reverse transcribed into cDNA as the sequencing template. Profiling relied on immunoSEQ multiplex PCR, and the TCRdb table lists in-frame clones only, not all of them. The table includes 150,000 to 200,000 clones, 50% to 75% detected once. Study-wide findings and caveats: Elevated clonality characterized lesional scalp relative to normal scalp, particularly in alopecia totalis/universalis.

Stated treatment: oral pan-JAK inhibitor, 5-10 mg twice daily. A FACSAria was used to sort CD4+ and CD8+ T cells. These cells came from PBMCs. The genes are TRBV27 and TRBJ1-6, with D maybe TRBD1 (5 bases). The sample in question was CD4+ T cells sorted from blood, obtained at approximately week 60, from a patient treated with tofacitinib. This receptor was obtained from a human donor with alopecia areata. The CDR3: CASSGGYGASPLHF. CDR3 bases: TGTGCCAGCAGTGGGGGTTATGGGGCTTCACCCCTCCACTTT.